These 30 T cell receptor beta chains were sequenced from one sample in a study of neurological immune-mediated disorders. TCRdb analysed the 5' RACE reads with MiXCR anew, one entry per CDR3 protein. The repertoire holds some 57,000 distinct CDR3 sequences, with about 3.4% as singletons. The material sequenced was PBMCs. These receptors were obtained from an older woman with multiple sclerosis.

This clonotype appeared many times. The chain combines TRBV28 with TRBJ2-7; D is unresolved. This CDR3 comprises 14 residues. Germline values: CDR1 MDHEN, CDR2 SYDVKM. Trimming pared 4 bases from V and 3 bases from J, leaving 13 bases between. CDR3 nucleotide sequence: TGTGCCAGCAGTTCCCCCGAAAGAGGCTACGAGCAGTACTTC. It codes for CASSSPERGYEQYF.

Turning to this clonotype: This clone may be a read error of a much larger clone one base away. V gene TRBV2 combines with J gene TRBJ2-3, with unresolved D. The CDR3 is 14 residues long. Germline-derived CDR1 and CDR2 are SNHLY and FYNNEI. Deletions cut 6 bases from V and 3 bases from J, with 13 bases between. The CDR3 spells CASSELIRTDTQYF. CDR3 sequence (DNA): TGTGCCAGCAGCGAACTAATTCGTACAGATACGCAGTATTTT.

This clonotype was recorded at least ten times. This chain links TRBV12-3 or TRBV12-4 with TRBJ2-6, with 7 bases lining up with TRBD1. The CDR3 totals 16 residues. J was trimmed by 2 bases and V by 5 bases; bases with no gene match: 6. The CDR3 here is CASSRDRTTGANVLTF. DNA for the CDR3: TGTGCCAGCAGTAGGGACAGAACAACTGGGGCCAACGTCCTGACTTTC.

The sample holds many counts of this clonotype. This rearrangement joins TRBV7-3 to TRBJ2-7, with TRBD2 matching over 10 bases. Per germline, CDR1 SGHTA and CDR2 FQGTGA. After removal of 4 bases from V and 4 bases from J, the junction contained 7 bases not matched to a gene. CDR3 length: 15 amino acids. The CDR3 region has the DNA TGTGCCAGCAGCTCCCTAGCGGGGGCCTCGTACGAGCAGTACTTC. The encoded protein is CASSSLAGASYEQYF. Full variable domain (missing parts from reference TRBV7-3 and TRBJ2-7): GAGVSQTPSNKVTEKGKYVELRCDPISGHTALYWYRQSLGQGPEFLIYFQGTGAADDSGLPNDRFFAVRPEGSVSTLKIQRTERGDSAVYLCASSSLAGASYEQYFGPGTRLTVT.

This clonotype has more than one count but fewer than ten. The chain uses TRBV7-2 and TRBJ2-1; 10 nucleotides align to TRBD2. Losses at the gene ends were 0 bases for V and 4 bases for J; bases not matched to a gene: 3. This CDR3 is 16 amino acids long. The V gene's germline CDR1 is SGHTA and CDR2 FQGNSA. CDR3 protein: CASSLAAGGAYNEQFF. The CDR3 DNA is TGTGCCAGCAGCTTAGCAGCGGGGGGGGCATACAATGAGCAGTTCTTC.

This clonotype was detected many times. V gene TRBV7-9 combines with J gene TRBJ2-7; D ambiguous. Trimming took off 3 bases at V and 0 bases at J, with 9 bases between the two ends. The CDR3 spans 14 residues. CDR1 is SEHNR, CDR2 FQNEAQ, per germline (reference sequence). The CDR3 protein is CASSFLGSSYEQYF. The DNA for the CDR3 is TGTGCCAGCAGCTTTTTGGGTAGCTCCTACGAGCAGTACTTC.

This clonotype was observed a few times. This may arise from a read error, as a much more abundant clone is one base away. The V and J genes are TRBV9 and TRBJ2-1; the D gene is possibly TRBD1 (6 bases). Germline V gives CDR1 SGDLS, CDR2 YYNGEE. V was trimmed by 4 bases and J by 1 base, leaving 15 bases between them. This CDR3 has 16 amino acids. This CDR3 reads CASSPKGGSSYNEQFF. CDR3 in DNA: TGTGCCAGCAGCCCGAAAGGGGGAAGTTCCTACAATGAGCAGTTCTTC.

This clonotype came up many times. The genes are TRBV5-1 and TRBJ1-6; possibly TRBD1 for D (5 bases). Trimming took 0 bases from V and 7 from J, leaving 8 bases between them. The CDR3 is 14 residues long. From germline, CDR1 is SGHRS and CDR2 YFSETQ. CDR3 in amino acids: CASSLGQRNSPLHF. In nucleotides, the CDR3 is TGCGCCAGCAGCTTGGGACAGAGGAATTCACCCCTCCACTTT.

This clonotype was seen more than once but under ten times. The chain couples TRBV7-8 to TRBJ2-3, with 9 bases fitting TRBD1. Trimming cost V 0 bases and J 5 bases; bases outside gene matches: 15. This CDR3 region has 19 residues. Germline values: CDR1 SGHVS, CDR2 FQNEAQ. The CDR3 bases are TGTGCCAGCAGCTTAGCGCGGTCATGGTACAGGGGGCTTGTAGATACGCAGTATTTT. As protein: CASSLARSWYRGLVDTQYF. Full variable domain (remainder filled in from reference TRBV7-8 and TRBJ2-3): GAGVSQSPRYKVAKRGQDVALRCDPISGHVSLFWYQQALGQGPEFLTYFQNEAQLDKSGLPSDRFFAERPEGSVSTLKIQRTQQEDSAVYLCASSLARSWYRGLVDTQYFGPGTRLTVL.

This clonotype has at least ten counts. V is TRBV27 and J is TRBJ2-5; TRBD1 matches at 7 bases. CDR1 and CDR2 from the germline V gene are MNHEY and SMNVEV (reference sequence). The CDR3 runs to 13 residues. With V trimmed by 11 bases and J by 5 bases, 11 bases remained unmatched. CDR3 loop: CACRGWDSETQYF. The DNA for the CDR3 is TGTGCCTGCCGTGGGTGGGACAGTGAGACCCAGTACTTC.

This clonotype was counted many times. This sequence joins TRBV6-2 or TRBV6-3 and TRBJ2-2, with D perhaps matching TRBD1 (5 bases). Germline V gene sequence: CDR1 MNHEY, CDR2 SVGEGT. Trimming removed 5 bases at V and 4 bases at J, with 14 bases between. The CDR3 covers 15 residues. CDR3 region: CASSQLTATTGELFF. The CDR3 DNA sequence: TGTGCCAGCAGTCAGCTGACAGCGACCACCGGGGAGCTGTTTTTT.

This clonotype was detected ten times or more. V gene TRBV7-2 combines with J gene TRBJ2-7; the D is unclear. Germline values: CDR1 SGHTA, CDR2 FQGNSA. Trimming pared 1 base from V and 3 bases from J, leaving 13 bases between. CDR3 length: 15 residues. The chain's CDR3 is CASSLGVVSGYEQYF. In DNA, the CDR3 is TGTGCCAGCAGCTTAGGGGTCGTATCAGGCTACGAGCAGTACTTC.

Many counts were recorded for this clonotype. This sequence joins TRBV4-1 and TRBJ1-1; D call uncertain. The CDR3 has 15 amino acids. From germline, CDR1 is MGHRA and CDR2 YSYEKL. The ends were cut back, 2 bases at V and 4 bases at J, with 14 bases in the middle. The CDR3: CASSQQWTRSTEAFF. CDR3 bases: TGCGCCAGCAGCCAACAATGGACCAGGTCCACTGAAGCTTTCTTT.

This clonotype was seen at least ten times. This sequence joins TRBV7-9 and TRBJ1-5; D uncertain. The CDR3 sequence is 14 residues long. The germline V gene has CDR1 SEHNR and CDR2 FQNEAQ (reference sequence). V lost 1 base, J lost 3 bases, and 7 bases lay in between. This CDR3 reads CASSLVGPNQPQHF. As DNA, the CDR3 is TGTGCCAGCAGCTTAGTAGGGCCCAATCAGCCCCAGCATTTT.

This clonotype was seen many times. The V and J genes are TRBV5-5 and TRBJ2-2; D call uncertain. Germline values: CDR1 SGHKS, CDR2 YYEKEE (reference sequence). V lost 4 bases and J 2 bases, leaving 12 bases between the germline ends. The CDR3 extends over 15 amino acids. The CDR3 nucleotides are TGTGCCAGCAGCCCACCACCGGCAAACACCGGGGAGCTGTTTTTT. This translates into CASSPPPANTGELFF.

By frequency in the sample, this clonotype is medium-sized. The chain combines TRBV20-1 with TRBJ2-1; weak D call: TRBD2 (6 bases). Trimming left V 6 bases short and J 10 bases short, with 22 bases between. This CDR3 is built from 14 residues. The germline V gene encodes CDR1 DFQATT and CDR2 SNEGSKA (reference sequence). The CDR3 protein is CSAKDPGRFMEQFF. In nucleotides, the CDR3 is TGCAGTGCGAAGGACCCAGGGAGGTTCATGGAGCAGTTCTTC.

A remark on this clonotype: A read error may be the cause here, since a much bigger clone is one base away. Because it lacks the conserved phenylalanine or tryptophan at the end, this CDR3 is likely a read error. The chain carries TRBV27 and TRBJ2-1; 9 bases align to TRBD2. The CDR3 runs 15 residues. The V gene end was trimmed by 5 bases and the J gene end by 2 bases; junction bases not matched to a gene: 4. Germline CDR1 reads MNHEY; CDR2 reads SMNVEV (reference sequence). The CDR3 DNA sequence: TGTGCCAGCAGTCCCATAGCGGGGGCCTACAATGAGCAGTTCTTA. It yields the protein CASSPIAGAYNEQFL.

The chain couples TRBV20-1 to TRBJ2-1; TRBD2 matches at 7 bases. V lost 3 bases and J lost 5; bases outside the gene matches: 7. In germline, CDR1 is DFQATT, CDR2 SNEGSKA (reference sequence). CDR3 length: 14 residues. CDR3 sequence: CSASGLAVDNEQFF. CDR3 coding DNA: TGCAGTGCTAGTGGGCTAGCGGTCGACAATGAGCAGTTCTTC.

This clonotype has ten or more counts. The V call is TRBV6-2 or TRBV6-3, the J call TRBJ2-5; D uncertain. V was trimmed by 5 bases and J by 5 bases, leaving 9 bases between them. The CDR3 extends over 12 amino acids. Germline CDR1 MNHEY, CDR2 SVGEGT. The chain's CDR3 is CASSPFGETQYF. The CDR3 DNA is TGTGCCAGCAGTCCGTTTGGGGAGACCCAGTACTTC.

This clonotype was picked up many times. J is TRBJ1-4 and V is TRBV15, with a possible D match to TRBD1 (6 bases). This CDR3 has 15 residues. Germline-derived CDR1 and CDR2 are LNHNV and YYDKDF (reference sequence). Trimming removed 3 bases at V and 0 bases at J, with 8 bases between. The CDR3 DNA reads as TGTGCCACCAGCAGGGGACAAGCAACTAATGAAAAACTGTTTTTT. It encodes CATSRGQATNEKLFF.

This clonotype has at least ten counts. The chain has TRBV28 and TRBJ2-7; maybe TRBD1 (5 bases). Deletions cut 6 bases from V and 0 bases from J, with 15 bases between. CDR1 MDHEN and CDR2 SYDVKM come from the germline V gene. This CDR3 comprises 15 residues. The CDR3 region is CASSLPGSSSYEQYF. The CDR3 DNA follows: TGTGCCAGCAGCCTGCCAGGGTCGAGCTCCTACGAGCAGTACTTC.

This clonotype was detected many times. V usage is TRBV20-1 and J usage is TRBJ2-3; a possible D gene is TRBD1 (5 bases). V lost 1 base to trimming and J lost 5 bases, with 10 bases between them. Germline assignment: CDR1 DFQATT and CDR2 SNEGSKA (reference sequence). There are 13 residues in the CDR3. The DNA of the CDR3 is TGCAGTGCTAGAGCCAGGGCTGGAGATACGCAGTATTTT. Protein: CSARARAGDTQYF.

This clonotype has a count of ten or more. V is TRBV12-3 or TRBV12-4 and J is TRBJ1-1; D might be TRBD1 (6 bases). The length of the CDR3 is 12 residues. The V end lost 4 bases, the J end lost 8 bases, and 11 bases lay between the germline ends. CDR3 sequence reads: CASSWGRGEAFF. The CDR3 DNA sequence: TGTGCCAGCAGTTGGGGGCGGGGGGAAGCTTTCTTT.

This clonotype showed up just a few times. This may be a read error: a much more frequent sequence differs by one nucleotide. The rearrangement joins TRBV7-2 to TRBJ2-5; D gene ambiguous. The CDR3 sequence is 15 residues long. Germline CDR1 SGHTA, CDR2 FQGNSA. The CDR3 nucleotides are TGTGCCAGCAGCTTAGTAGCCCCCACCTCTGAGAACCAGTACTTC. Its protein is CASSLVAPTSENQYF.

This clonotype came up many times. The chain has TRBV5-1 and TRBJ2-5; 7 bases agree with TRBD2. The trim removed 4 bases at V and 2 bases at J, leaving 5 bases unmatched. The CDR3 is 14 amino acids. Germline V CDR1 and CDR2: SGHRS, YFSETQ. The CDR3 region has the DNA TGCGCCAGCAGCAAAGCGGGATCGCAAGAGACCCAGTACTTC. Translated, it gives CASSKAGSQETQYF.

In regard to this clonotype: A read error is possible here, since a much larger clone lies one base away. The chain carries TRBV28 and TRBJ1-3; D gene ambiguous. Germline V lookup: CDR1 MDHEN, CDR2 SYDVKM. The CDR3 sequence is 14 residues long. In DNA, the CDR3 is TGTGCCAGCACCCTAAGGTTTGAAGGAAAAACCATATATTTT. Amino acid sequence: CASTLRFEGKTIYF.

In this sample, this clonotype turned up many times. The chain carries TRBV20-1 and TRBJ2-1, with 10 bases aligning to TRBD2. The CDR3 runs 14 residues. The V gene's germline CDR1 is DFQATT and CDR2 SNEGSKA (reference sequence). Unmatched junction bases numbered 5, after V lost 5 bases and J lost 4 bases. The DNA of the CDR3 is TGCAGTGCTGTTGGACTAGCGGCTTACAATGAGCAGTTCTTC. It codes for CSAVGLAAYNEQFF.

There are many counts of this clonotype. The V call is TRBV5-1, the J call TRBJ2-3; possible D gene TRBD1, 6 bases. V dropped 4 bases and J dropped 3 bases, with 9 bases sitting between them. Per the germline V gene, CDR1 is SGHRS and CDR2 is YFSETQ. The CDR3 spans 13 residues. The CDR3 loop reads CASSTGTTDTQYF. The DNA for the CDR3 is TGCGCCAGCAGCACCGGGACAACAGATACGCAGTATTTT.

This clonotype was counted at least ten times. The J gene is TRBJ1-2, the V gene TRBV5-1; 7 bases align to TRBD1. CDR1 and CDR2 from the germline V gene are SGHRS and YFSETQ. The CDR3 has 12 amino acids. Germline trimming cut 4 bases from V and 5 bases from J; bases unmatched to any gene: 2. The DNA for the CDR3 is TGCGCCAGCAGCGGACAGGAGTATGGCTACACCTTC. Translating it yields CASSGQEYGYTF.

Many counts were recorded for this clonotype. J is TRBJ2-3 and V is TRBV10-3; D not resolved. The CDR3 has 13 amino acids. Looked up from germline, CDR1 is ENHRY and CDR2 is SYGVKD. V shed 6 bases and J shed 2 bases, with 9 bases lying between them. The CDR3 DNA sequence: TGTGCCATCAGCGCCCCCTTCACAGATACGCAGTATTTT. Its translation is CAISAPFTDTQYF.